Following are 28 T cell receptor beta chains from one sample sequenced in a study of blood T cell repertoires in COVID-19. Only in-frame clones appear in the TCRdb table, and some are missing; sequencing was by immunoSEQ multiplex PCR. Of 150,000 or so clones listed, over 80% are singletons. The sample taken for sequencing was peripheral blood. The receptor set was obtained from a woman between 45 and 65 years old with acute or convalescent COVID-19.

The rearrangement joins TRBV27 to TRBJ1-6; TRBD1 agrees at 8 bases. From germline, CDR1 is MNHEY and CDR2 SMNVEV (reference sequence). J was trimmed by 9 bases and V by 4 bases; bases with no gene match: 11. CDR3 length equals 16 residues. The CDR3 reads CASSSPLRTGSSPLHF. The CDR3 bases are TGTGCCAGCAGTTCTCCTCTAAGGACAGGGTCTTCACCCCTCCACTTT.

About this clone: The germline gene is not matched at one end of the junction; a read error may be the cause. J is TRBJ2-1 and V is TRBV11-2, with 8 bases aligning to TRBD2. CDR1 SGHAT and CDR2 FQNNGV come from the germline V gene. CDR3 length: 11 residues. Here the CDR3 DNA reads TGTGCCAGCAGCTTAGGGACTAGCCAACTCTTC. Its translation is CASSLGTSQLF.

CDR3 sequence reads: CASSLWRGGYGYTF. The CDR3 DNA reads as TGTGCCAGCAGTTTATGGAGGGGAGGGTATGGCTACACCTTC. The chain uses TRBV27 and TRBJ1-2; a weak D match, TRBD1 (5 bases). The ends were cut back, 1 base at V and 5 bases at J, with 11 bases in the middle. CDR1 is MNHEY, CDR2 SMNVEV, per germline (reference sequence). The CDR3 contains 14 residues.

J is TRBJ1-1 and V is TRBV7-6, with 8 bases lining up with TRBD1. The CDR3 has 15 residues. The germline gives CDR1 SGHVS, CDR2 FNYEAQ. V lost 2 bases and J lost 3; bases outside the gene matches: 5. Here the CDR3 reads CASSLPDRADTEAFF. DNA of the CDR3: TGTGCCAGCAGCTTACCGGACAGGGCGGACACTGAAGCTTTCTTT.

The chain uses TRBV6-2 or TRBV6-3 and TRBJ2-7, with D unclear. The V and J ends lost 6 bases and 0 bases respectively, with 12 bases between them. Germline lookup yields CDR1 MNHEY and CDR2 SVGEGT. The CDR3 is 14 amino acids. Written as DNA, the CDR3 is TGTGCCAGCAGCCGCTACCGAGGCTCCTACGAGCAGTACTTC. Amino acids: CASSRYRGSYEQYF.

The rearrangement joins TRBV7-3 to TRBJ1-3; D call uncertain. With 5 bases removed from V and 2 bases from J, the gap between germline ends came to 19 bases. Germline assignment: CDR1 SGHTA and CDR2 FQGTGA. The CDR3 totals 17 residues. CDR3: CASSPLVEGVAGNTIYF. The CDR3 DNA follows: TGTGCCAGCAGCCCCTTGGTTGAGGGTGTAGCTGGAAACACCATATATTTT.

The chain has TRBV7-2 and TRBJ1-2, with D possibly matching TRBD1 (6 bases). This CDR3 has 12 residues. V was pared by 5 bases and J by 4 bases, with 8 bases between. Germline V gives CDR1 SGHTA, CDR2 FQGNSA. CDR3 residues: CASSPRGYGYTF. The DNA of the CDR3 is TGTGCCAGCAGCCCCAGGGGCTATGGCTACACCTTC.

The V call is TRBV14, the J call TRBJ2-1; the match to TRBD1 covers 7 bases. Germline-derived CDR1 and CDR2 are SGHDN and FVKESK. The CDR3 loop spans 16 amino acids. V shed 3 bases and J 5 bases; nucleotides not matched to a gene: 10. The CDR3 coding sequence is TGTGCCAGCAGCCACCGACAGGGATTACCTCACAATGAGCAGTTCTTC. Its protein is CASSHRQGLPHNEQFF. Together with reference TRBV14 and TRBJ2-1, the CDR3 gives the full variable domain: EAGVTQFPSHSVIEKGQTVTLRCDPISGHDNLYWYRRVMGKEIKFLLHFVKESKQDESGMPNNRFLAERTGGTYSTLKVQPAELEDSGVYFCASSHRQGLPHNEQFFGPGTRLTVL.

The CDR3 sequence is CASSLGQGYGYTF. In DNA form, the CDR3 reads TGTGCCAGCAGTCTAGGACAGGGCTATGGCTACACCTTC. The gene calls are TRBV27 and TRBJ1-2, with 8 bases matching TRBD1. J was trimmed by 4 bases and V by 5 bases; bases with no gene match: 3. There are 13 residues in the CDR3. CDR1 is MNHEY and CDR2 is SMNVEV in the germline V gene (reference sequence).

This chain connects TRBV7-2 to TRBJ2-1; TRBD2 agrees at 8 bases. Germline V gene lookup returns CDR1 SGHTA and CDR2 FQGNSA. After removal of 5 bases from V and 7 bases from J, the junction contained 13 bases not matched to a gene. The CDR3 spans 16 residues. The CDR3 DNA is TGTGCCAGCAGCCCGCGGACATCCGCGGGGGGTAATGAGCAGTTCTTC. Its translation: CASSPRTSAGGNEQFF.

The V call is TRBV12-3 or TRBV12-4, the J call TRBJ1-1; tentative D call: TRBD1 (6 bases). This CDR3 has 13 amino acids. With 3 bases removed from V and 6 bases from J, the gap between germline ends came to 11 bases. CDR3 sequence: CASSFQGSSEAFF. The CDR3 nucleotides read TGTGCCAGCAGTTTTCAGGGGTCCTCTGAAGCTTTCTTT.

The chain has TRBV7-2 and TRBJ2-1; D is unclear. Germline values: CDR1 SGHTA, CDR2 FQGNSA. Trimming cost V 8 bases and J 3 bases, with 5 bases left between them. The CDR3 contains 11 residues. The CDR3: CASGLYNEQFF. CDR3 in DNA: TGTGCCAGCGGGCTCTACAATGAGCAGTTCTTC.

The chain joins TRBV7-3 to TRBJ2-6; 7 bases match TRBD1. Losses at the gene ends were 0 bases for V and 1 base for J; bases not matched to a gene: 3. The CDR3 is 17 amino acids. The germline gives CDR1 SGHTA, CDR2 FQGTGA. CDR3 region: CASSLTGQLSGANVLTF. The CDR3 region has the DNA TGTGCCAGCAGCTTAACGGGACAGCTATCTGGGGCCAACGTCCTGACTTTC.

The chain recombines TRBV7-3 with TRBJ1-3; TRBD1 matches at 7 bases. The CDR3 consists of 19 residues. V was pared by 3 bases and J by 0 bases, with 14 bases of the junction left unmatched. CDR1 SGHTA and CDR2 FQGTGA come from the germline V gene. CDR3 sequence (DNA): TGTGCCAGCAGCTTTACGCAATCTCGGACAGGAGGCTCTGGAAACACCATATATTTT. Its translation: CASSFTQSRTGGSGNTIYF.

The chain employs TRBV6-5 and TRBJ1-1; a possible D gene is TRBD1 (5 bases). The length of the CDR3 is 14 residues. V was trimmed by 8 bases and J by 0 bases, leaving 13 bases between them. The V gene's germline CDR1 is MNHEY and CDR2 SVGAGI. As DNA, the CDR3 is TGTGCCAGCGGGGGGGACGGCGTGAACACTGAAGCTTTCTTT. Protein: CASGGDGVNTEAFF.

This clone was seen just once. This rearrangement joins TRBV19 to TRBJ2-7; no firm D call. The CDR3 runs to 13 residues. V shed 5 bases and J shed 1 base, with 9 bases lying between them. Germline CDR1 reads LNHDA; CDR2 reads SQIVND (reference sequence). The CDR3 spells CASSFAESYEQYF. The CDR3 DNA reads TGTGCCAGTAGTTTCGCGGAATCCTACGAGCAGTACTTC.

The rearrangement joins TRBV30 to TRBJ2-2; possibly TRBD2 for D (5 bases). V was shortened by 3 bases and J by 5 bases, with 7 bases between the two germline ends. The CDR3 covers 12 residues. Germline CDR1 reads GTSNPN; CDR2 reads SVGIG (reference sequence). The CDR3 protein is CAWSPGTGELFF. The CDR3 DNA sequence: TGTGCCTGGAGCCCGGGAACCGGGGAGCTGTTTTTT.

The CDR3 is CSASGREGPHEQYF. The DNA for the CDR3 is TGCAGTGCGAGTGGGCGGGAGGGCCCCCACGAGCAGTACTTC. The chain uses TRBV20-1 and TRBJ2-7; TRBD2 matches at 9 bases. CDR3 length: 14 residues. Germline V gene data show CDR1 as DFQATT and CDR2 as SNEGSKA (reference sequence). The V segment lost 6 bases and the J segment 5 bases; nucleotides outside the gene matches: 11.

The J gene is TRBJ1-2, the V gene TRBV6-1, with 9 bases that match TRBD1. Germline CDR1 reads MNHNS; CDR2 reads SASEGT. Trimming at V came to 3 bases and at J to 4 bases, leaving 6 bases not matched to a gene. This CDR3 spans 15 amino acids. The CDR3 region is CASSDPRQGVYGYTF. DNA of the CDR3: TGTGCCAGCAGTGACCCCCGACAGGGGGTCTATGGCTACACCTTC.

This clone was counted a single time. CDR3 nucleotide sequence: TGTGCCAGATCCGAACAGGGGAGCTCTGGAAACACCATATATTTT. This gives the protein CARSEQGSSGNTIYF. The chain carries TRBV7-9 and TRBJ1-3, with TRBD1 matching over 7 bases. The CDR3 contains 15 residues. The germline V gene encodes CDR1 SEHNR and CDR2 FQNEAQ (reference sequence). J gave up 0 bases and V 9 bases, and 8 bases lay outside the gene matches.

The chain is built from TRBV4-1 and TRBJ2-1; D is possibly TRBD2 (5 bases). The germline V and J ends were trimmed by 1 base and 4 bases, with 14 bases remaining between them. The CDR3 loop spans 16 amino acids. CDR1 is MGHRA, CDR2 YSYEKL, per germline. CDR3 amino acids: CASSQVRTASYNEQFF. The DNA for the CDR3 is TGCGCCAGCAGCCAAGTAAGGACTGCCTCATACAATGAGCAGTTCTTC.

The chain employs TRBV27 and TRBJ1-2; 8 positions match TRBD1. V shed 6 bases and J 7 bases; nucleotides not matched to a gene: 7. CDR1 MNHEY and CDR2 SMNVEV come from the germline V gene (reference sequence). The CDR3 is 13 residues long. CDR3 sequence (DNA): TGTGCCAGCAGCTCCCCCGACAGGGGTGGCTACACCTTC. This translates into CASSSPDRGGYTF.

The chain carries TRBV6-1 and TRBJ1-5, with a tentative D call TRBD1 (6 bases). The CDR3 is made up of 17 amino acids. Germline V gives CDR1 MNHNS, CDR2 SASEGT. Trimming left V 0 bases short and J 0 bases short, with 12 bases between. CDR3 loop: CASSEAPTGISNQPQHF. Here the CDR3 DNA reads TGTGCCAGCAGTGAAGCCCCTACAGGGATTAGCAATCAGCCCCAGCATTTT.

The rearrangement uses TRBV12-3 or TRBV12-4 and TRBJ2-7, with D possibly matching TRBD1 (6 bases). The CDR3 is made up of 11 amino acids. V lost 6 bases, J lost 9 bases, and 12 bases lay in between. Written as DNA, the CDR3 is TGTGCCAGCAGCACAGGGTTCGGGCAGTACTTC. It is translated as CASSTGFGQYF.

J is TRBJ1-4 and V is TRBV12-3 or TRBV12-4; a weak D match, TRBD1 (6 bases). Between the trimmed V and J ends, which lost 6 bases and 6 bases, there was a span of 11 bases. The CDR3 runs to 13 residues. The chain's CDR3 is CASRHNRDEKLFF. Written as DNA, the CDR3 is TGTGCCAGCAGACATAACAGGGATGAAAAACTGTTTTTT.

V gene TRBV14 combines with J gene TRBJ2-1, with a weak D call TRBD2 (6 bases). V lost 0 bases and J 6 bases, leaving 9 bases between the germline ends. CDR3 length equals 14 residues. Germline V gives CDR1 SGHDN, CDR2 FVKESK. The CDR3 coding sequence is TGTGCCAGCAGCCAAGAACTAGCTCGCAATGAGCAGTTCTTC. Translation gives CASSQELARNEQFF.

The gene calls are TRBV13 and TRBJ1-1, with D tentatively TRBD1 (6 bases). Germline lookup yields CDR1 PRHDT and CDR2 FYEKMQ (reference sequence). V gave up 5 bases and J gave up 7 bases, with 26 bases separating them. This CDR3 spans 17 amino acids. This CDR3 reads CASSAYSSEQGGGEAFF. The CDR3 nucleotides read TGTGCCAGCAGCGCCTATTCCTCGGAACAGGGTGGTGGTGAAGCTTTCTTT.

The chain is built from TRBV7-8 and TRBJ2-2, with 10 bases aligning to TRBD1. The trim removed 5 bases at V and 3 bases at J, leaving 6 bases unmatched. CDR1 is SGHVS and CDR2 is FQNEAQ in the germline V gene. This CDR3 is built from 16 residues. DNA of the CDR3: TGTGCCAGCAGCGCCCGGACAGGGGGTTACACCGGGGAGCTGTTTTTT. It specifies CASSARTGGYTGELFF.